This TCR beta chain was obtained from a study of response to subunit inactivated influenza vaccine. The study, taken as a whole, reports: Authors suggested each seasonal flu vaccination may recruit only limited numbers of new T cells.

This clonotype occurred many times. The target antigen is unknown. TCRdb re-called the RT-PCR reads through MiXCR, storing one row per CDR3 protein. The sample holds about 580,000 distinct CDR3 sequences; about 15% are singletons and the top ten take more than 9.5%. The CDR3 length is 16 residues. CDR1 is SGHRS, CDR2 YFSETQ, per germline. V was shortened by 2 bases and J by 0 bases, with 14 bases between the two germline ends. This clonotype was sampled from a man in his forties or fifties who received an inactivated influenza vaccine. The source material was PBMCs from blood, sampled 11 to 12 days after vaccination. This chain uses TRBV5-1 with TRBJ2-5; D possibly corresponds to TRBD1 (5 bases). As DNA, the CDR3 is TGCGCCAGCAGCTTCCAGCCAAGGGGCCACCAAGAGACCCAGTACTTC. Translating it yields CASSFQPRGHQETQYF.